This is a list of T cell receptor beta chains from one sample in a study of cytomegalovirus exposure and HLA in healthy donors. Produced via immunoSEQ multiplex PCR; TCRdb's table is partial and in-frame only. Here the sample spans some 120,000 clones, about three quarters being singletons. Input material: PBMCs. The source is a man between 25 and 39 years old in good health and CMV-seronegative. Each CDR3 is given with its conserved first and last residue. A D gene is named only where the DNA matches it firmly. Where a row states a size, it is once, few, many or the class of an expanded clone; other rows omit it.

j_call d_call v_call clone_size cdr3_nt cdr3_aa
TRBJ2-5 - TRBV6-1 few TGTGCCAGCAGTGTCTCTACAGGGACCGGAGGAGAGACCCAGTACTTC CASSVSTGTGGETQYF
TRBJ1-2 - TRBV28 - TGTGCTGTAGCGGGCACAGGGAGGACTAACTATGGCTACACCTTC CAVAGTGRTNYGYTF
TRBJ1-4 TRBD1 TRBV28 once TGTGCCACCCTTGGTGGACAGGGAAGTGAAAAACTGTTTTTT CATLGGQGSEKLFF
TRBJ1-6 TRBD1 TRBV13 - TGTGCCAGCAGCTTACCGACCGGGACAGGGGATTCACCCCTCCACTTT CASSLPTGTGDSPLHF
TRBJ1-3 - TRBV5-4 - TGTGCCAGCAGCACCGGACAGTACCCCTCTGGAAACACCATATATTTT CASSTGQYPSGNTIYF
TRBJ1-4 TRBD1 TRBV28 few TGTGCCAGCAGTAGACAGGGGGCGCGGGAAAAACTGTTTTTT CASSRQGAREKLFF
TRBJ2-2 TRBD2 TRBV28 once TGTGCCAGCACCGCCGGGGGAGGGCTGAACACCGGGGAGCTGTTTTTT CASTAGGGLNTGELFF
TRBJ2-1 TRBD1 TRBV19 - TGTGCCAGTAGTAGTACCGGGACAGTAGTCTACAATGAGCAGTTCTTC CASSSTGTVVYNEQFF
TRBJ2-1 TRBD2 TRBV7-8 - TGTGCCAGCAGCTTAGGCGGGACTAGCGGGAGAAGACACAATGAGCAGTTCTTC CASSLGGTSGRRHNEQFF
TRBJ2-5 TRBD2 TRBV5-1 once TGCGCCAGCAGCTTTGGTGGACTAGCGGGGGAAGAGACCCAGTACTTC CASSFGGLAGEETQYF
TRBJ1-5 - TRBV25-1 few TGTGCCAGCAGTGGAGAGGTCGGTAGCAATCAGCCCCAGCATTTT CASSGEVGSNQPQHF
TRBJ1-3 - TRBV7-9 once TGTGCCAGCAGCTTAGGTGACAGGAGTAGCTCTGGAAACACCATATATTTT CASSLGDRSSSGNTIYF
TRBJ1-4 - TRBV11-2 - TGTGCCAGCAGCATCCAACGGACAGATAATGAAAAACTGTTTTTT CASSIQRTDNEKLFF
TRBJ2-7 TRBD2 TRBV6-1 - TGTGCCAGCAGTGTTCCCCCGCAGGGAGGGACCTACGAGCAGTACTTC CASSVPPQGGTYEQYF
TRBJ1-2 - TRBV11-3 - TGTGCCAGCAGTTATACAGGGCAGACTGGCTACACCTTC CASSYTGQTGYTF
TRBJ2-1 TRBD2 TRBV19 - TGTGCCAGTCAAGGGCGGGGGAGCAATGAGCAGTTCTTC CASQGRGSNEQFF
TRBJ2-4 - TRBV10-2 few TGCGCCAGCCGCGATACGAGCAGGGGTAACATTCAGTACTTC CASRDTSRGNIQYF
TRBJ1-6 TRBD1 TRBV9 - TGTGCCAGCAGCTCCCAAGGCAGGGGGCGTTCACCCCTCCACTTT CASSSQGRGRSPLHF
TRBJ2-7 TRBD2 TRBV7-2 - TGTGCCAGCAGCTTATCGTTTGGACTAGCGGGGGGATCCGAGCAGTACTTC CASSLSFGLAGGSEQYF
TRBJ1-6 TRBD1 TRBV6-6 - TGTGCCAGCAGTCGATCACCGGGACAGGGGTATTCACCCCTCCACTTT CASSRSPGQGYSPLHF
TRBJ1-1 TRBD1 TRBV5-4 - TGTGCCAGCAGCTTGGTCCAGGGGGTCTCGGACACTGAAGCTTTCTTT CASSLVQGVSDTEAFF
TRBJ2-3 TRBD1 TRBV5-6 - TGTGCCAGCAGCTTGGACAGGGGTCTTTGGGCAGATACGCAGTATTTT CASSLDRGLWADTQYF
TRBJ2-7 TRBD1 TRBV9 once TGTGCCAGCAGCGAGGGACAGTTAGTACGAGGGCAGTACTTC CASSEGQLVRGQYF
TRBJ2-3 TRBD2 TRBV6-1 - TGTGCCAGCAATGTCCTAGCGGGAGCAGATACGCAGTATTTT CASNVLAGADTQYF
TRBJ1-5 TRBD1 TRBV19 - TGTGCCAGTAGTATAGCGGGACAGCGAAGCAATCAGCCCCAGCATTTT CASSIAGQRSNQPQHF
TRBJ2-3 TRBD1 TRBV28 - TGTGCCAGCAGTCCTCTCCCGGGACAGAGCACAGATACGCAGTATTTT CASSPLPGQSTDTQYF
TRBJ1-1 - TRBV28 - TGTGCCACGACAAGGAACACTGAAGCTTTCTTT CATTRNTEAFF
TRBJ2-7 - TRBV4-1 - TGCGCCAGCAGCCAAGCGCAGGCCAGCTCCTACGAGCAGTACTTC CASSQAQASSYEQYF
TRBJ2-5 TRBD1 TRBV5-1 - TGCGCCAGCAGCTTGGGGACAGGGAGTGGGGAGACCCAGTACTTC CASSLGTGSGETQYF
TRBJ1-6 - TRBV15 - TGTGCCACCAGCAGAGATCCCAGGGATGATTCACCCCTCCACTTT CATSRDPRDDSPLHF
TRBJ2-7 - TRBV18 - TGTGCCAGCTCGTTGACAGATTCCTACGAGCAGTACTTC CASSLTDSYEQYF
TRBJ2-7 TRBD1 TRBV18 - TGTGCCAGCTCCGATGGACAGGGGGCCAACGAGCAGTACTTC CASSDGQGANEQYF
TRBJ1-3 TRBD1 TRBV29-1 - TGCAGCGTTGAAAAAGTCGGACAGGGGAACACCATATATTTT CSVEKVGQGNTIYF
TRBJ2-2 - TRBV5-1 - TGCGCCAGCAGCTTTGGCGGGATCCAGGCGGTCACCGGGGAGCTGTTTTTT CASSFGGIQAVTGELFF
TRBJ1-1 - TRBV7-3 - TGTGCCAGCAGCTTAACTGGGGAGATCGAAGCTTTCTTT CASSLTGEIEAFF
TRBJ2-7 - TRBV4-1 once TGCGCCAGCAGCCAACGGGACACTCTCTCCTACGAGCAGTACTTC CASSQRDTLSYEQYF
TRBJ1-2 TRBD1 TRBV9 - TGTGCCAGCAGCGAACGACAGGGCCCGAGGGGTGGCTACACCTTC CASSERQGPRGGYTF
TRBJ2-5 TRBD2 TRBV4-1 - TGCGCCAGCAGCCTCATCCGGGACCCGGGGGGGACCCAGTACTTC CASSLIRDPGGTQYF
TRBJ2-7 TRBD2 TRBV7-3 few TGTGCCAGCAGCTCCGTCCCAACCCCCTTAGCGGGGGGTAAGTACGAGCAGTACTTC CASSSVPTPLAGGKYEQYF
TRBJ2-5 TRBD1 TRBV6-5 - TGTGCCAGCAGGCCCGGACAGGTTCGGGAGACCCAGTACTTC CASRPGQVRETQYF
TRBJ2-1 TRBD2 TRBV9 - TGTGCCAGCAGCCTCGGGGGGGACAATGAGCAGTTCTTC CASSLGGDNEQFF
TRBJ2-7 TRBD1 TRBV30 - TGTGCCTGGAGCCGACAGGGGGCGCGCACCTACGAGCAGTACTTC CAWSRQGARTYEQYF
TRBJ2-2 TRBD1 TRBV19 - TGTGCCAGTAGTATAGGGGCAGGGGGCGCGAACACCGGGGAGCTGTTTTTT CASSIGAGGANTGELFF